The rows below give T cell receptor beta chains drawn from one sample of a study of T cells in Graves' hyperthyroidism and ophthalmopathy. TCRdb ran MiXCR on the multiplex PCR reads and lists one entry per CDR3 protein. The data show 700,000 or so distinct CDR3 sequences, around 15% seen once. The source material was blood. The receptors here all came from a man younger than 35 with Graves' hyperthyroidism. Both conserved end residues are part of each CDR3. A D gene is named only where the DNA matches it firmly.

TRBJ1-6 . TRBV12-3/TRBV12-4 CASSLYGDNSPLHF
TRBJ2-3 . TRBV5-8 CASSLKTRGHTQYF
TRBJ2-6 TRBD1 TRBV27 CASSPPGQGGVLTF
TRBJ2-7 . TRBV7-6 CASSLATPGLQYEQYF
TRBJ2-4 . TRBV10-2 CASSARDSLNIQYF
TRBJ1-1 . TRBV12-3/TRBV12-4 CASSLTAGTEAFF
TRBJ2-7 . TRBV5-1 CASSLVYGSSYEQYF
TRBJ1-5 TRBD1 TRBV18 CASSRDRGDSNQPQHF
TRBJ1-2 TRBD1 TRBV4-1 CASSQLTGANYGYTF
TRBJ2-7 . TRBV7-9 CASSPQGRSHNEQYF
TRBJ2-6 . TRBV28 CAVWTAGANVLTF
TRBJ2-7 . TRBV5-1 CASSLAPLVGPPYEQYF
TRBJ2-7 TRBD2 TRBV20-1 CSARVRAGASYEQYF
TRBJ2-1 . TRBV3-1 CASSHDEDEQFF
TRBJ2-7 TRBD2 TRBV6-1 CASSWSLAEPYEQYF
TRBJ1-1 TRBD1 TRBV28 CASSPPGQGALNTEAFF